A single sample gave rise to the 26 T cell receptor beta chains below, sequenced in a study of CD8 T cells in ankylosing spondylitis. Study-level results: Seven to nine highly homologous variants made up a TCR beta motif that seemed to typify ankylosing spondylitis blood.

These receptors have no identified antigens. TCRdb independently ran MiXCR on the 5' RACE reads; one entry per CDR3 protein. The sample includes hundreds of thousands of distinct CDR3 sequences, about 12% seen only once; the top ten take under 7.5%. Sequences were obtained from blood, either unsorted or a sorted T cell fraction (not recorded which). Source of these receptors: a male donor with ankylosing spondylitis.

This clonotype was observed at least ten times. The rearrangement uses TRBV12-3 or TRBV12-4 and TRBJ1-6; 7 bases agree with TRBD1. Trimming took 5 bases from V and 8 from J; bases not matched to a gene: 6. The CDR3 is made up of 14 amino acids. This chain's CDR3 is CASSPRTGHSPLHF. The CDR3 DNA reads as TGTGCCAGCAGTCCTCGGACAGGTCATTCACCCCTCCACTTT.

The chain couples TRBV3-1 to TRBJ1-3, with no clear D. The CDR3 extends over 13 amino acids. CDR1 is LGHDT and CDR2 is YNNKEL in the germline V gene (reference sequence). V was shortened by 6 bases and J by 4 bases, with 10 bases between the two germline ends. The CDR3 region has the DNA TGTGCCAGCAGTAAAAGCGTCGGAAACACCATATATTTT. Translated: CASSKSVGNTIYF.

This clonotype was counted only a few times. This chain connects TRBV4-2 to TRBJ2-1; either TRBD1 or TRBD2 may fit D (6 bases each). Looked up from germline, CDR1 is LGHNA and CDR2 is YNFKEQ. The CDR3 loop spans 15 amino acids. V was trimmed by 0 bases and J by 5 bases, leaving 11 bases between them. The CDR3 DNA reads as TGTGCCAGCAGCCAAGAGGGGGGCCCCCACAATGAGCAGTTCTTC. Translated: CASSQEGGPHNEQFF.

Ten or more counts support this clonotype. This chain links TRBV24-1 with TRBJ1-1, with 9 bases matching TRBD1. V lost 8 bases, J lost 0 bases, and 6 bases stayed unmatched. The germline V gene encodes CDR1 KGHDR and CDR2 SFDVKD. This CDR3 region has 15 residues. CDR3 DNA: TGTGCCACCAAGGGGGGGACAGGGTTGAACACTGAAGCTTTCTTT. Translating gives CATKGGTGLNTEAFF.

This chain joins TRBV24-1 and TRBJ2-5; tentatively, D is TRBD1 (6 bases). Germline CDR1 reads KGHDR; CDR2 reads SFDVKD. CDR3 size: 15 residues. Trimming left V 4 bases short and J 2 bases short, with 13 bases between. The CDR3 region is CATSDPTGAQETQYF. The CDR3 nucleotides read TGTGCCACCAGTGACCCGACAGGAGCTCAAGAGACCCAGTACTTC.

This clonotype was picked up a small number of times. The chain joins TRBV20-1 to TRBJ2-5; 7 nucleotides align to TRBD2. The J segment lost 4 bases and the V segment lost 1 base, leaving 3 bases of the junction unmatched. This CDR3 is built from 13 residues. Germline V gene data show CDR1 as DFQATT and CDR2 as SNEGSKA (reference sequence). The CDR3 coding sequence is TGCAGTGCTAGAGCAGGACTAGTAGAGACCCAGTACTTC. It encodes CSARAGLVETQYF.

This clonotype has a handful of counts. V is TRBV24-1 and J is TRBJ2-5; D not certain. Germline V gene data show CDR1 as KGHDR and CDR2 as SFDVKD. This CDR3 comprises 13 residues. Trimming took off 8 bases at V and 1 base at J, with 10 bases between the two ends. The CDR3 region has the DNA TGTGCCACCATGGGGTACTCCCAAGAGACCCAGTACTTC. Its protein product is CATMGYSQETQYF.

This clonotype turned up a few times. The genes are TRBV7-8 and TRBJ2-1; D is possibly TRBD2 (6 bases). CDR3 length equals 15 residues. CDR1 and CDR2 from the germline V gene are SGHVS and FQNEAQ. V gave up 1 base and J gave up 7 bases, with 14 bases separating them. CDR3 loop: CASSLVGSGWNEQFF. CDR3 in DNA: TGTGCCAGCAGCTTAGTCGGTAGCGGATGGAATGAGCAGTTCTTC.

This clonotype has a handful of counts. V gene TRBV7-2 combines with J gene TRBJ1-1; no firm D call. The V end was cut by 5 bases, the J end by 1 base, with 14 bases between. The CDR3 totals 15 residues. CDR1 is SGHTA, CDR2 FQGNSA, per germline. The CDR3 sequence: CASSTVGQANTEAFF. DNA of the CDR3: TGTGCCAGCAGCACCGTGGGCCAGGCGAACACTGAAGCTTTCTTT.

In its sample, this clonotype was seen many times. The rearrangement joins TRBV7-9 to TRBJ2-5, with D unclear. CDR1 SEHNR and CDR2 FQNEAQ come from the germline V gene (reference sequence). This CDR3 spans 15 amino acids. V lost 1 base to trimming and J lost 0 bases, with 9 bases between them. CDR3 in amino acids: CASSLGALYQETQYF. In DNA form, the CDR3 reads TGTGCCAGCAGCTTAGGGGCGCTGTACCAAGAGACCCAGTACTTC.

The chain employs TRBV12-3 or TRBV12-4 and TRBJ2-1; TRBD2 matches at 10 bases. V shed 2 bases, J shed 4 bases, and the junction held 5 bases outside the gene matches. There are 16 residues in the CDR3. The CDR3, as DNA: TGTGCCAGCAGTTTATTCGGGACTAGCGTATACAATGAGCAGTTCTTC. Its translation is CASSLFGTSVYNEQFF.

The V gene is TRBV20-1, the J gene TRBJ1-1, with TRBD1 as a possible D gene (6 bases). Between the trimmed V and J ends, which lost 3 bases and 4 bases, there was a span of 18 bases. Germline CDR1 is DFQATT and CDR2 is SNEGSKA (reference sequence). The length of the CDR3 is 15 residues. CDR3 bases: TGCAGTGCTAGGTGGACGGGGGCGCGAGGCACTGAAGCTTTCTTT. It is translated as CSARWTGARGTEAFF.

This clonotype showed up many times. The gene calls are TRBV12-3 or TRBV12-4 and TRBJ1-3, with 8 bases aligning to TRBD1. V lost 6 bases to trimming and J lost 4 bases; unmatched junction nucleotides: 2. This CDR3 contains 13 residues. The CDR3 loop reads CASSRGLGNTIYF. The DNA of the CDR3 is TGTGCCAGCAGCAGGGGGCTCGGAAACACCATATATTTT.

The J gene is TRBJ2-3, the V gene TRBV5-1, with 9 bases identical to TRBD2. V shed 0 bases and J 5 bases; nucleotides not matched to a gene: 4. Germline assignment: CDR1 SGHRS and CDR2 YFSETQ. The CDR3 consists of 15 residues. CDR3 coding DNA: TGCGCCAGCAGCTTGGGACTAGCGGAAAGAGATACGCAGTATTTT. Protein sequence: CASSLGLAERDTQYF.

In its sample, this clonotype was seen once. V gene TRBV11-2 combines with J gene TRBJ1-4; maybe TRBD1 (5 bases). The germline V gene has CDR1 SGHAT and CDR2 FQNNGV. V lost 5 bases to trimming and J lost 7 bases, with 14 bases between them. This CDR3 has 14 amino acids. This CDR3 is CASSPGGGVEKLFF. For the CDR3, the DNA is TGTGCCAGCAGCCCCGGCGGGGGTGTTGAAAAACTGTTTTTT. Combining the CDR3 with reference TRBV11-2 and TRBJ1-4 gives the whole variable domain EAGVAQSPRYKIIEKRQSVAFWCNPISGHATLYWYQQILGQGPKLLIQFQNNGVVDDSQLPKDRFSAERLKGVDSTLKIQPAKLEDSAVYLCASSPGGGVEKLFFGSGTQLSVL.

Only a few counts were recorded for this clonotype. This chain uses TRBV25-1 with TRBJ1-4; the match to TRBD1 covers 9 bases. With 6 bases clipped from V and 8 bases from J, the junction kept 7 bases outside the gene matches. Germline lookup yields CDR1 MGHDK and CDR2 SYGVNS. The CDR3 contains 14 residues. The CDR3 spells CASSETGGPEKLFF. The CDR3 DNA reads TGTGCCAGCAGCGAGACAGGGGGGCCAGAAAAACTGTTTTTT.

This chain links TRBV10-3 with TRBJ2-2; 7 bases match TRBD1. V was clipped by 6 bases and J by 4 bases; unmatched bases: 5. CDR1 and CDR2 from the germline V gene are ENHRY and SYGVKD. The CDR3 contains 14 residues. This chain's CDR3 is CAISRQGPTGELFF. CDR3 nucleotide sequence: TGTGCCATCAGCAGACAGGGACCCACCGGGGAGCTGTTTTTT.

This clonotype was seen only a few times. The V call is TRBV25-1, the J call TRBJ1-6, with D hard to call. Germline V lookup: CDR1 MGHDK, CDR2 SYGVNS. Trimming removed 3 bases from V and 10 bases from J, with 10 bases in between. This CDR3 region has 13 residues. In DNA, the CDR3 is TGTGCCAGCAGTGAGGTGACGGGCTCACCCCTCCACTTT. Amino acids: CASSEVTGSPLHF. The whole variable domain, filled in from reference TRBV25-1 and TRBJ1-6, reads EADIYQTPRYLVIGTGKKITLECSQTMGHDKMYWYQQDPGMELHLIHYSYGVNSTEKGDLSSESTVSRIRTEHFPLTLESARPSHTSQYLCASSEVTGSPLHFGNGTRLTVT.

J is TRBJ2-3 and V is TRBV13; no clear D gene. Deletions cut 10 bases from V and 0 bases from J, with 8 bases between. Germline loops: CDR1 PRHDT, CDR2 FYEKMQ (reference sequence). There are 12 residues in the CDR3. CDR3 coding DNA: TGTGCCACCACCTCAAGCACAGATACGCAGTATTTT. Translated: CATTSSTDTQYF. Using reference TRBV13 and TRBJ2-3 for the parts outside the CDR3, the full variable domain is AAGVIQSPRHLIKEKRETATLKCYPIPRHDTVYWYQQGPGQDPQFLISFYEKMQSDKGSIPDRFSAQQFSDYHSELNMSSLELGDSALYFCATTSSTDTQYFGPGTRLTVL.

This clonotype has a count of ten or more. The chain carries TRBV5-1 and TRBJ2-3; possibly TRBD2 for D (6 bases). The germline V gene has CDR1 SGHRS and CDR2 YFSETQ. This CDR3 contains 15 residues. The V end lost 2 bases, the J end lost 0 bases, and 10 bases lay between the germline ends. The CDR3 nucleotides are TGCGCCAGCAGCTTTTTGGCGGGAAGCACAGATACGCAGTATTTT. Residues: CASSFLAGSTDTQYF.

This clonotype occurred many times. The chain links TRBV12-3 or TRBV12-4 to TRBJ1-3; 11 bases are shared with TRBD1. V shed 6 bases, J shed 5 bases, and the junction held 6 bases outside the gene matches. This CDR3 has 15 amino acids. The DNA for the CDR3 is TGTGCCAGCAGCCCTCGGGACAGGGGGAGAAACACCATATATTTT. Translation: CASSPRDRGRNTIYF.

This clonotype was seen more than once but under ten times. This CDR3 is CASSLLGGRASDTQYF. The DNA for the CDR3 is TGTGCCAGCAGCTTATTGGGCGGGAGAGCCTCAGATACGCAGTATTTT. The chain couples TRBV7-2 to TRBJ2-3; TRBD2 aligns across 7 bases. The CDR3 consists of 16 residues. Germline CDR1 is SGHTA and CDR2 is FQGNSA. The V and J ends lost 2 bases and 4 bases, in that order; junction bases with no gene match: 9.

The rearrangement uses TRBV5-1 and TRBJ1-1; D remains unclear. Trimming removed 5 bases at V and 5 bases at J, with 10 bases between. CDR1 is SGHRS, CDR2 YFSETQ, per germline. This CDR3 comprises 12 residues. The CDR3 sequence is CASSPGETEAFF. The CDR3, as DNA: TGCGCCAGCAGTCCCGGGGAAACTGAAGCTTTCTTT.

This clonotype was observed a handful of times. This chain connects TRBV5-1 to TRBJ2-1; 9 bases match TRBD2. With V trimmed by 0 bases and J by 7 bases, 8 bases remained unmatched. The germline V gene encodes CDR1 SGHRS and CDR2 YFSETQ. This CDR3 comprises 16 residues. CDR3: CASSLDFGTSFNEQFF. The CDR3 DNA sequence: TGCGCCAGCAGCTTGGATTTCGGGACTAGCTTTAATGAGCAGTTCTTC.

The sample holds a few counts of this clonotype. The chain couples TRBV3-1 to TRBJ1-2, with TRBD1 identical over 7 bases. Trimming removed 1 base from V and 8 bases from J; junction bases left unmatched: 16. The germline V gene encodes CDR1 LGHDT and CDR2 YNNKEL (reference sequence). The CDR3 has 17 residues. The CDR3 region has the DNA TGTGCCAGCAGCCAAGTTTCAGGGGGATGGTTTGGTAGCGGCTACACCTTC. Translation: CASSQVSGGWFGSGYTF.

The CDR3: CASSLEQVHEQFF. CDR3 nucleotides: TGCGCCAGCAGCTTGGAACAGGTTCATGAGCAGTTCTTC. The rearrangement joins TRBV5-1 to TRBJ2-1, with D possibly being TRBD1 (5 bases). The CDR3 has 13 residues. Looked up from germline, CDR1 is SGHRS and CDR2 is YFSETQ. V was pared by 0 bases and J by 8 bases, with 9 bases between. Filled out from reference TRBV5-1 and TRBJ2-1, the complete variable domain reads KAGVTQTPRYLIKTRGQQVTLSCSPISGHRSVSWYQQTPGQGLQFLFEYFSETQRNKGNFPGRFSGRQFSNSRSEMNVSTLELGDSALYLCASSLEQVHEQFFGPGTRLTVL.